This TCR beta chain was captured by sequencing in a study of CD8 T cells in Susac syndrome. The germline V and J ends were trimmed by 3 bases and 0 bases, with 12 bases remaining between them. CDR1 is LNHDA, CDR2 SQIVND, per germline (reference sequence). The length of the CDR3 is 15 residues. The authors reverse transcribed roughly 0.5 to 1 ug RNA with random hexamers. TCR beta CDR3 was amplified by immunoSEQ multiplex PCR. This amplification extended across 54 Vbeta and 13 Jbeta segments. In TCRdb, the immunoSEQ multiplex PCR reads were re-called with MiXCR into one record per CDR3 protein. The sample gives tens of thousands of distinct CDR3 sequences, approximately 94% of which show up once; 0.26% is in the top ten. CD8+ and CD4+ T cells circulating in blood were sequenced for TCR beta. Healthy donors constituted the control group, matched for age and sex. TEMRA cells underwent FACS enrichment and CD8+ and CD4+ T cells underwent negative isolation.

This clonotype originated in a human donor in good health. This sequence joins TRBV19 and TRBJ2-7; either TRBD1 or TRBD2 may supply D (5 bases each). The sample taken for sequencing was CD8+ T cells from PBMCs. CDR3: CASSIGGHFSYEQYF. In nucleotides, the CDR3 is TGTGCCAGTAGTATTGGAGGACACTTCTCCTACGAGCAGTACTTC.